This is a list of T cell receptor beta chains from one sample in a study of human CD8 memory T cell subsets. TCRdb re-called the 5' RACE reads and gives one entry per CDR3 protein, without DNA. Across around 3,100 distinct CDR3 sequences, the top ten clones capture around a third of the sample. Sequenced sample: CD8+ T cells from PBMCs. The receptors derive from a human donor in good health. The CDR3 runs from the conserved cysteine through the conserved F or W. The order of the fields is V gene, J gene, clone size, CDR3 protein. For some rows the clone size is stated as once, few or many, or as a class when expanded; others skip it.

V: TRBV7-8
J: TRBJ2-7
size: -
CDR3: CASSLPPYEQYF

V: TRBV29-1
J: TRBJ2-7
size: -
CDR3: CSVRREYEQYF

V: TRBV28
J: TRBJ1-1
size: medium-sized
CDR3: CASSFVRNTEAFF

V: TRBV27
J: TRBJ2-1
size: large
CDR3: CASRGSSYNEQFF

V: TRBV19
J: TRBJ1-6
size: -
CDR3: CASGTGGSSYNSPLHF

V: TRBV6-2/TRBV6-3
J: TRBJ2-7
size: medium-sized
CDR3: CASRRDSPSGYEQYF

V: TRBV28
J: TRBJ2-3
size: -
CDR3: CASSLVGGPLVDTQYF

V: TRBV7-9
J: TRBJ2-5
size: medium-sized
CDR3: CASSSSEGHQETQYF

V: TRBV12-3/TRBV12-4
J: TRBJ1-2
size: medium-sized
CDR3: CASRAAGGATYGYTF

V: TRBV5-1
J: TRBJ2-5
size: -
CDR3: CASSGGTTDQETQYF

V: TRBV15
J: TRBJ2-7
size: medium-sized
CDR3: CATSRDVPGAYEQYF

V: TRBV20-1
J: TRBJ2-3
size: -
CDR3: CSAVQGLADTDTQYF

V: TRBV5-6
J: TRBJ2-7
size: medium-sized
CDR3: CASSLGLNIHEQYF

V: TRBV7-9
J: TRBJ2-1
size: -
CDR3: CASSLDGRAGEQFF

V: TRBV5-6
J: TRBJ2-7
size: -
CDR3: CASSLGTTDPSSYEQYF

V: TRBV6-5
J: TRBJ1-6
size: -
CDR3: CASSPLRQGFGSPLHF

V: TRBV4-2
J: TRBJ2-2
size: -
CDR3: CASSQARDTGELFF

V: TRBV4-1
J: TRBJ1-1
size: medium-sized
CDR3: CASSRAGGMNTEAFF

V: TRBV12-3/TRBV12-4
J: TRBJ2-2
size: -
CDR3: CASSVRDTDTGELFF

V: TRBV29-1
J: TRBJ2-7
size: medium-sized
CDR3: CSVEVKEPYEQYF

V: TRBV23-1
J: TRBJ1-5
size: medium-sized
CDR3: CASSPRRGGNQPQHF

V: TRBV13
J: TRBJ2-7
size: -
CDR3: CASSSRRASGRYEQYF

V: TRBV4-3
J: TRBJ2-3
size: -
CDR3: CASSQVPSGSADTQYF

V: TRBV9
J: TRBJ2-5
size: -
CDR3: CASSAAEPLEVETQYF

V: TRBV29-1
J: TRBJ2-3
size: medium-sized
CDR3: CSVETTAGTTDTQYF